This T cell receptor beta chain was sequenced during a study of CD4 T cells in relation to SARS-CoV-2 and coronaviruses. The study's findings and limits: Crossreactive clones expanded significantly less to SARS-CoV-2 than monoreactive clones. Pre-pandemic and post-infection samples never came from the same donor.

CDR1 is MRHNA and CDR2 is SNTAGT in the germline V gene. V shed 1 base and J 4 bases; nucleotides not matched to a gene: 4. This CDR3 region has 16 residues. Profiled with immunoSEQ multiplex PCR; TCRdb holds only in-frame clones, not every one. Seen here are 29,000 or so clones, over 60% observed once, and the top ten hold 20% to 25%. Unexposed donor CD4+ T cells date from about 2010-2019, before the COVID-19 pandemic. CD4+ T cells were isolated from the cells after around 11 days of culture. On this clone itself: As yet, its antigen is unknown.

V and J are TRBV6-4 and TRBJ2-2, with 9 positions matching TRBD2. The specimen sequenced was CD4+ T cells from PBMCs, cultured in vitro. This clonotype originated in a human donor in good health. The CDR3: CASSDWTSEGTGELFF. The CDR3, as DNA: TGTGCCAGCAGTGACTGGACTAGCGAGGGCACCGGGGAGCTGTTTTTT.